This TCR beta chain is from a study of blood T cell repertoires in COVID-19. Study background: Material from acute and convalescent COVID-19 was sourced from the United States, Italy and Spain. T cells, B-cell-depleted T cells, or PBMCs provided the cDNA or gDNA that served as material.

Between the trimmed V and J ends, which lost 2 bases and 1 base, there was a span of 29 bases. This CDR3 contains 20 residues. From germline, CDR1 is GTSNPN and CDR2 SVGIG (reference sequence). Authors' analysis steps: Cell counts per sample came from amplifying reference gene primers. This table comes from immunoSEQ multiplex PCR, and its TCRdb copy is limited to in-frame clones, with some not included. The V and J calls and the clone size are those of that table, but D and trimming were determined from the DNA. In the table there are under 60,000 clones, about 92% of which are singletons. This clone has just a few counts.

This clonotype was obtained from a woman aged 80 or older with acute or convalescent COVID-19. The rearrangement links TRBV30 to TRBJ1-2; D call uncertain. Sequencing was done on a sample of peripheral blood. The CDR3 DNA reads as TGTGCCTGGAGTCCCCTCTACGCCCGGGAGGGTTTCTCCGTTAACTATGGCTACACCTTC. Translation: CAWSPLYAREGFSVNYGYTF.